Listed below are T cell receptor beta chains from one sample, sequenced in a study of shared clonotypes between healthy human individuals. Here immunoSEQ multiplex PCR was the method, and the copy in TCRdb shows in-frame clones only, minus some. The sample lists tens of thousands of clones, about 65% seen once, with 51% in the top ten. Sequenced material: memory CD8+ T cells sorted from blood. Receptors originate from a man aged 25-40 years in good health. CDR3s include the opening cysteine and the closing phenylalanine or tryptophan. D genes are given only for firm matches. Clone size, where shown, is once, few, many, or a class for clones that have expanded.

V	D	J	size	DNA	CDR3
TRBV19	NA	TRBJ2-5	NA	TGTGCCAGTAACCAGGGCGGGGGCCCAGAGACCCAGTACTTC	CASNQGGGPETQYF
TRBV28	NA	TRBJ2-3	many	TGTGCCAGCAGTTTGGGAGGGGGGGTCACAGATACGCAGTATTTT	CASSLGGGVTDTQYF
TRBV25-1	NA	TRBJ1-1	once	TGTGCCAGCAGTGAATATAATGCCAGGGTAATTCCTGAAGCTTTCTTT	CASSEYNARVIPEAFF
TRBV27	NA	TRBJ2-5	few	TGTGCCAGCAGTTCAACGGGGGGCTACGAGACCCAGTACTTC	CASSSTGGYETQYF
TRBV7-9	NA	TRBJ2-7	NA	TGTGCCAGCAGCCCGGACGCCGGTTGGACCTACGAGCAGTACTTC	CASSPDAGWTYEQYF
TRBV25-1	TRBD2	TRBJ2-1	NA	TGTGCCAGCAGTGATCCCCGGGAGGCCGGGGATGAGCAGTTCTTC	CASSDPREAGDEQFF
TRBV7-2	NA	TRBJ2-7	NA	TGTGCCAGCAGCCCCGGGTGGCCGGACGAGCAGTACTTC	CASSPGWPDEQYF
TRBV7-8	TRBD2	TRBJ2-1	NA	TGTGCCAGCAGCTTTGCCGGGACTACCTTGCACAATGAGCAGTTCTTC	CASSFAGTTLHNEQFF
TRBV9	TRBD2	TRBJ2-3	NA	TGTGCCAGCAGCGTAGAACAAGGACTAGCGGGAGATACGCAGTATTTT	CASSVEQGLAGDTQYF
TRBV4-1	TRBD2	TRBJ2-1	NA	TGCGCCAGCAGCCAACCGGGAGGACTAGCGGGAGTAAATGAGCAGTTCTTC	CASSQPGGLAGVNEQFF
TRBV4-1	TRBD2	TRBJ2-7	NA	TGCGCCAGCAGCCAAGCCGTAGCGGGTCAGTCCTACGAGCAGTACTTC	CASSQAVAGQSYEQYF
TRBV27	NA	TRBJ1-5	once	TGTGCCAGCGTCGTCAGGGACAATCAGCCCCAGCATTTT	CASVVRDNQPQHF
TRBV29-1	NA	TRBJ1-2	NA	TGCAGCGTTCGGACGCCAGCTAACTATGGCTACACCTTC	CSVRTPANYGYTF
TRBV28	TRBD1	TRBJ2-1	NA	TGTGCCAGCAGCTTACTATCAAGCCCCGGACAGGGAACGGTCTTC	CASSLLSSPGQGTVF